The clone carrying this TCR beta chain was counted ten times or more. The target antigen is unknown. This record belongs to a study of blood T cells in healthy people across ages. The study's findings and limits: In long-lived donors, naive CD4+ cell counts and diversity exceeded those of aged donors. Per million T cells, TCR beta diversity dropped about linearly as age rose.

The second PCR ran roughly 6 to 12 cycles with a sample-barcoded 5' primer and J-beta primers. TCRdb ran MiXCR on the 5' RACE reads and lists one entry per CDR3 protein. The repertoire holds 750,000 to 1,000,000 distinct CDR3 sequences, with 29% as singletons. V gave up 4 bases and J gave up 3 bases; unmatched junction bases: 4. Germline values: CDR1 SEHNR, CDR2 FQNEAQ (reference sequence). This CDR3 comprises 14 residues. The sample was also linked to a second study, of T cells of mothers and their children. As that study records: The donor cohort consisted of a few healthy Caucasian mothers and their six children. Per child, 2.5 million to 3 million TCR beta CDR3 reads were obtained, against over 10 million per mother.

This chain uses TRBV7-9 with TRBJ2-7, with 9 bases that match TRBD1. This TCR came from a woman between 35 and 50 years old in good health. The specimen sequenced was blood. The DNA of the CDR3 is TGTGCCAGCAGCTCGAAGGGACAGGGCTACGAGCAGTACTTC. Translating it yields CASSSKGQGYEQYF. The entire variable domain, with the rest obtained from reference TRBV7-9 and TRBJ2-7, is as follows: DTGVSQNPRHKITKRGQNVTFRCDPISEHNRLYWYRQTLGQGPEFLTYFQNEAQLEKSRLLSDRFSAERPKGSFSTLEIQRTEQGDSAMYLCASSSKGQGYEQYFGPGTRLTVT.